This T cell receptor (beta chain) comes out of a study of cytomegalovirus exposure and HLA in healthy donors. For this clone: Its antigen is not known.

Study-wide findings and caveats: Earlier results showed most TCR beta V segments being productive about 90% or about 30% of the time. Cytomegalovirus status was reportedly diagnosed by the classifier with high specificity and sensitivity. The later analysis indicated that the majority of CMV-associated TCR beta chains appeared HLA-restricted.

The CDR3 runs to 17 residues. V was clipped by 2 bases and J by 8 bases; unmatched bases: 12. Germline V gene sequence: CDR1 MNHEY, CDR2 SMNVEV (reference sequence). 60 Vbeta and 13 Jbeta primers were used in PCR. The repertoire was sequenced with immunoSEQ multiplex PCR; TCRdb's copy has only in-frame clones and lacks some. Of about 160,000 clones in the sample, 87% were seen once. The sample comprised PBMCs. The sequence derives from a woman aged 30 to 39 in good health and CMV-seronegative. This chain joins TRBV27 and TRBJ2-2, with TRBD1 matching over 9 bases. CDR3 loop: CASSLRPGQGGGGELFF. In DNA, the CDR3 is TGTGCCAGCAGTTTAAGGCCGGGACAGGGAGGAGGGGGGGAGCTGTTTTTT.